The 21 T cell receptor beta chains below were found in one sample sequenced in a study of post-analysis software for immune sequencing data. Whole-study findings and limits: Compared with controls, patients had more of about 5 TRBV segments, including TRBV5-6, TRBV5-1 and TRBV20-1.

These receptors have no known antigen. Included in the TCR beta cDNA libraries were unique molecular identifiers. TCRdb reanalysed the PCR reads using MiXCR and keeps one entry per CDR3 protein. Here the sample spans roughly 730,000 distinct CDR3 sequences, less than 35% being singletons. The material sequenced was blood. These receptors were collected from a girl aged 10-17 years with multiple sclerosis.

This clonotype was seen a single time. CDR3 bases: TGCAGCGTAGAACCGAGACAGGGGCAATATGGCTACACCTTC. Amino acids: CSVEPRQGQYGYTF. The chain uses TRBV29-1 and TRBJ1-2; TRBD1 agrees at 8 bases. Per germline, CDR1 SQVTM and CDR2 ANQGSEA. The CDR3 totals 14 residues. Losses at the gene ends were 6 bases for V and 5 bases for J; bases not matched to a gene: 11.

The chain couples TRBV7-2 to TRBJ2-5; 11 bases map to TRBD1. J was trimmed by 4 bases and V by 2 bases; bases with no gene match: 6. The CDR3 totals 16 residues. The V gene's germline CDR1 is SGHTA and CDR2 FQGNSA. The CDR3 region has the DNA TGTGCCAGCAGCTTATATGGGACAGGGGGTAGAGAGACCCAGTACTTC. Amino acids: CASSLYGTGGRETQYF.

Only a few counts were recorded for this clonotype. As DNA, the CDR3 is TGTGCCAGCAGATTTGGGGGACAGGGTCGGTACGAGCAGTACTTC. Translating it yields CASRFGGQGRYEQYF. This rearrangement joins TRBV7-2 to TRBJ2-7; 9 bases agree with TRBD1. Germline CDR1 SGHTA, CDR2 FQGNSA. The V gene end was trimmed by 6 bases and the J gene end by 4 bases; junction bases not matched to a gene: 10. The CDR3 extends over 15 amino acids.

V gene TRBV5-1 combines with J gene TRBJ2-7; 8 nucleotides agree with TRBD1. J was trimmed by 6 bases and V by 4 bases; bases with no gene match: 6. From germline, CDR1 is SGHRS and CDR2 YFSETQ. The CDR3 runs to 13 residues. The CDR3 DNA reads as TGCGCCAGCAGCCAAGACAGGGGATGCGAGCAGTACTTC. Translation: CASSQDRGCEQYF.

This clonotype has only a few counts. The chain uses TRBV12-3 or TRBV12-4 and TRBJ2-5; 9 bases align to TRBD2. The CDR3 has 17 residues. V was clipped by 6 bases and J by 4 bases; unmatched bases: 15. CDR3 residues: CASRPSLVAGDRETQYF. The CDR3 bases are TGTGCCAGCAGACCCAGCCTGGTAGCGGGAGATCGAGAGACCCAGTACTTC.

This clonotype was recorded only once. The J gene is TRBJ2-5, the V gene TRBV6-1; 11 nucleotides agree with TRBD1. This CDR3 is built from 16 residues. Germline lookup yields CDR1 MNHNS and CDR2 SASEGT. V gave up 7 bases and J gave up 1 base; unmatched junction bases: 8. CDR3 loop: CASKRAGQGGQETQYF. The CDR3 nucleotides are TGTGCCAGCAAGAGGGCGGGACAGGGGGGCCAAGAGACCCAGTACTTC.

CDR3: CASSLLFRPYEQYF. The CDR3, as DNA: TGCGCCAGCAGCTTGCTATTCCGCCCCTACGAGCAGTACTTC. The rearrangement joins TRBV5-1 to TRBJ2-7; no definite D call. Germline V CDR1 and CDR2: SGHRS, YFSETQ. The CDR3 consists of 14 residues. Trimming cost V 1 base and J 2 bases, with 10 bases left between them. The whole variable domain, filled in from reference TRBV5-1 and TRBJ2-7, reads KAGVTQTPRYLIKTRGQQVTLSCSPISGHRSVSWYQQTPGQGLQFLFEYFSETQRNKGNFPGRFSGRQFSNSRSEMNVSTLELGDSALYLCASSLLFRPYEQYFGPGTRLTVT.

This clonotype occurred a few times. The V and J genes are TRBV13 and TRBJ1-1, with D perhaps TRBD1 (5 bases). V lost 1 base and J 6 bases, leaving 9 bases between the germline ends. The CDR3 has 13 amino acids. The germline V gene encodes CDR1 PRHDT and CDR2 FYEKMQ (reference sequence). The CDR3 region is CASSLAGRAEAFF. The CDR3 nucleotides read TGTGCCAGCAGCTTAGCAGGGCGCGCTGAAGCTTTCTTT.

This chain connects TRBV6-1 to TRBJ2-4; tentatively, D is TRBD1 (5 bases). The V gene's germline CDR1 is MNHNS and CDR2 SASEGT. Trimming left V 3 bases short and J 6 bases short, with 12 bases between. This CDR3 contains 14 residues. The CDR3 DNA sequence: TGTGCCAGCAGTGACAGGGCGGTGGGAAACATTCAGTACTTC. Translation: CASSDRAVGNIQYF.

V and J are TRBV5-5 and TRBJ2-1, with TRBD2 matching 7 bases. V shed 1 base, J shed 5 bases, and the junction held 15 bases outside the gene matches. CDR1 and CDR2 (germline): SGHKS, YYEKEE (reference sequence). The CDR3 has 18 amino acids. The CDR3 region is CASSLSGGGLGSNNEQFF. In DNA, the CDR3 is TGTGCCAGCAGCTTGAGTGGGGGGGGATTAGGATCTAACAATGAGCAGTTCTTC.

This clonotype was found a few times. V and J are TRBV12-3 or TRBV12-4 and TRBJ1-2; 7 nucleotides match TRBD1. There are 16 residues in the CDR3. The trim removed 2 bases at V and 6 bases at J, leaving 12 bases unmatched. The CDR3 protein is CASSLKSQGQGDGYTF. The CDR3 coding sequence is TGTGCCAGCAGTTTAAAGTCCCAGGGGCAGGGGGATGGCTACACCTTC.

This clonotype was counted a few times. V gene TRBV11-2 combines with J gene TRBJ2-7, with a tentative D call TRBD2 (6 bases). Deletions cut 8 bases from V and 3 bases from J, with 11 bases between. Germline CDR1 SGHAT, CDR2 FQNNGV. The CDR3 sequence is 12 residues long. CDR3 DNA sequence: TGTGCCAGCGATCCCGGGGGCTACGAGCAGTACTTC. Translating it yields CASDPGGYEQYF.

This clonotype occurred many times. The rearrangement uses TRBV5-1 and TRBJ2-1, with 7 bases aligning to TRBD2. Germline CDR1 reads SGHRS; CDR2 reads YFSETQ. The CDR3 is 16 amino acids. Unmatched junction bases numbered 6, after V lost 0 bases and J lost 3 bases. The CDR3 loop reads CASSLEGTMGYNEQFF. The CDR3, as DNA: TGCGCCAGCAGCTTGGAAGGGACTATGGGCTACAATGAGCAGTTCTTC.

Notes on this clonotype: A read error may explain this, as a much larger clone is one base away. This rearrangement joins TRBV12-3 or TRBV12-4 to TRBJ2-3; D is unclear. This CDR3 contains 11 residues. The CDR3 sequence is CASSSPDAQYF. CDR3 coding DNA: TGTGCCAGCAGTTCCCCAGATGCGCAGTATTTT.

The chain combines TRBV6-1 with TRBJ2-3, with 14 positions matching TRBD2. Trimming at V came to 5 bases and at J to 9 bases, leaving 10 bases not matched to a gene. This CDR3 region has 16 residues. Germline lookup yields CDR1 MNHNS and CDR2 SASEGT. The CDR3 sequence is CASSSRLAGGPSTQYF. In DNA form, the CDR3 reads TGTGCCAGCAGTAGCAGACTAGCGGGAGGGCCGTCGACGCAGTATTTT.

This clonotype was seen only a few times. The rearrangement uses TRBV10-3 and TRBJ1-6, with D unclear. Trimming shortened V by 4 bases and J by 9 bases, and 19 bases separated the two germline ends. CDR3 length: 16 amino acids. Germline CDR1 and CDR2: ENHRY and SYGVKD. In nucleotides, the CDR3 is TGTGCCATCAGTGGAACAATGGGTCTAACGGGTTCACCCCTCCACTTT. Its translation: CAISGTMGLTGSPLHF.

With respect to this clonotype: With a much larger clone just one base away, this may be a read error. The chain combines TRBV7-2 with TRBJ2-7; D may be TRBD1 or TRBD2 (6 bases each). The CDR3 has 16 residues. The ends were cut back, 5 bases at V and 0 bases at J, with 17 bases in the middle. From germline, CDR1 is SGHTA and CDR2 FQGNSA. The chain's CDR3 is CASSPWGARDSYEQYF. The CDR3 DNA reads TGTGCCAGCAGCCCATGGGGGGCGAGGGACTCCTACGAGCAGTACTTC.

This clonotype was observed a handful of times. The gene calls are TRBV29-1 and TRBJ2-1; possibly TRBD1 for D (5 bases). Germline V CDR1 and CDR2: SQVTM, ANQGSEA. The CDR3 contains 17 residues. Trimming pared 3 bases from V and 7 bases from J, leaving 25 bases between. As DNA, the CDR3 is TGCAGCGTTGATCTAGGAGTCGGCAGGGCTTTATTGAATGAGCAGTTCTTC. It encodes CSVDLGVGRALLNEQFF.

This clonotype was counted once. A read error may produce the germline difference seen at one junction end. The V and J genes are TRBV5-8 and TRBJ2-1; 15 positions match TRBD2. The tail of the sequence fits TRBJ2-7 better, so the J call may be wrong. Germline V gene data show CDR1 as SGHTS and CDR2 as YDEGEE. This CDR3 is 19 amino acids long. CDR3: CASSLLSGLAGGSYNEQYF. CDR3 sequence (DNA): TGCGCCAGCAGCTTGCTGAGCGGACTAGCGGGAGGGTCCTACAATGAGCAGTACTTC.

V usage is TRBV7-2 and J usage is TRBJ2-5, with a possible D match to TRBD2 (5 bases). The germline gives CDR1 SGHTA, CDR2 FQGNSA. The CDR3 totals 16 residues. The V end was cut by 2 bases, the J end by 5 bases, with 18 bases between. The CDR3 DNA is TGTGCCAGCAGCTTACAGTCCCGCGGAGGATGGGAGACCCAGTACTTC. Encoded protein: CASSLQSRGGWETQYF.

This clonotype was observed a few times. This chain connects TRBV10-3 to TRBJ2-6; no firm D call. The CDR3 totals 13 residues. Per the germline V gene, CDR1 is ENHRY and CDR2 is SYGVKD. The V and J ends lost 4 bases and 4 bases respectively, with 5 bases between them. Written as DNA, the CDR3 is TGTGCCATCAGTGGCTTCGGGGCCAACGTCCTGACTTTC. The encoded protein is CAISGFGANVLTF.